Listed below are T cell receptor beta chains from one sample, sequenced in a study of cytomegalovirus exposure and HLA in healthy donors. Profiled with immunoSEQ multiplex PCR; TCRdb holds only in-frame clones, not every one. The repertoire holds roughly 260,000 clones, with more than 75% as singletons. Sequencing was performed on PBMCs. The receptors were sampled from a man between 18 and 35 years old in good health and CMV-seronegative. The CDR3 runs from the conserved cysteine through the conserved F or W. The D gene is left open where the match is weak. Not every row has a clone size; where given, it reads once, few, many or a size class.

j_gene | abundance | v_gene | d_gene | CDR3nt | CDR3aa
TRBJ2-5 | - | TRBV5-1 | - | TGCGCCAGCAGTTCCGCGGGGCAAGAGACCCAGTACTTC | CASSSAGQETQYF
TRBJ2-4 | once | TRBV2 | TRBD1 | TGTGCCAGCAGTCAACAGGGGACCAAAAACATTCAGTACTTC | CASSQQGTKNIQYF
TRBJ2-7 | - | TRBV27 | TRBD2 | TGTGCCAGCAGTCGAGGGACTAGCGGGAGGGTCGAGCAGTACTTC | CASSRGTSGRVEQYF
TRBJ1-4 | - | TRBV25-1 | - | TGTGCCAGCTTGCCCACAGGGACGAATGAAAAACTGTTTTTT | CASLPTGTNEKLFF
TRBJ2-1 | - | TRBV9 | TRBD1 | TGTGCCAGCAACAGAGGGGGCGCTTCCTACAATGAGCAGTTCTTC | CASNRGGASYNEQFF
TRBJ2-7 | - | TRBV7-2 | - | TGTGCCAGCAGCCCCTCGCGGGAACTTTCCTACGAGCAGTACTTC | CASSPSRELSYEQYF
TRBJ1-5 | - | TRBV6-5 | - | TGTGCCAGCAGTTACTCCGAAGGGGATCAGCCCCAGCATTTT | CASSYSEGDQPQHF
TRBJ1-1 | - | TRBV4-2 | TRBD1 | TGTGCCAGCAGCCAAGACTACACAGGGGTAGCAGGGGCTTTCTTT | CASSQDYTGVAGAFF
TRBJ1-2 | few | TRBV29-1 | - | TGCAGCGTTACCCCCGGGACTGATAACTATGGCTACACCTTC | CSVTPGTDNYGYTF
TRBJ2-7 | - | TRBV4-3 | - | TGCGCCAGCAGCCAAGAGGCGGGACTCGAGCAGTACTTC | CASSQEAGLEQYF
TRBJ1-2 | - | TRBV7-8 | TRBD1 | TGTGCCAGCAGCTTATGGGACAGGGGGCATGGCTACACCTTC | CASSLWDRGHGYTF
TRBJ2-7 | - | TRBV28 | TRBD1 | TGTGCCAGCAGTTCTCCGGGACAGGGGGCTTACGAGCAGTACTTC | CASSSPGQGAYEQYF
TRBJ2-4 | - | TRBV6-1 | - | TGTGCCAGCACAGAGCTCCCGGGACAAGAAAACATTCAGTACTTC | CASTELPGQENIQYF
TRBJ2-2 | - | TRBV27 | - | TGTGCCAGCAGTTTAGACAGGATTGGACGCGGGGAGCTGTTTTTT | CASSLDRIGRGELFF
TRBJ2-5 | - | TRBV7-9 | TRBD1 | TGTGCCAGCAGGACTCCGGGACAGGGGGTAGAGACCCAGTACTTC | CASRTPGQGVETQYF
TRBJ2-1 | once | TRBV4-3 | TRBD2 | TGCGCCAGTAGCGGGGGCCTTTACAATGAGCAGTTCTTC | CASSGGLYNEQFF
TRBJ1-6 | once | TRBV7-2 | - | TGTGCCAGCAGCCGCGTAGTTGGGTCGGGCTCCTATAATTCACCCCTCCACTTT | CASSRVVGSGSYNSPLHF
TRBJ2-2 | - | TRBV18 | - | TGTGCCAGCTCCAGATATAGCGGAGCGTACAGAGAGGAGCTGTTTTTT | CASSRYSGAYREELFF
TRBJ2-2 | - | TRBV5-4 | TRBD2 | TGTGCCAGCCGCGCCTTAGCGGGGGGGCCCACCGGGGAGCTGTTTTTT | CASRALAGGPTGELFF
TRBJ2-7 | - | TRBV10-3 | TRBD1 | TGTGCCATCAGTGGGACAGGGAGGTCCTACGAGCAGTACTTC | CAISGTGRSYEQYF
TRBJ1-6 | - | TRBV27 | - | TGTGCCAGCAGTCCCTTTAGCCCCCTTGAGAGCTCCTATAATTCACCCCTCCACTTT | CASSPFSPLESSYNSPLHF
TRBJ2-4 | - | TRBV5-6 | - | TGTGCCAGCAGCTTTGGGGGCCTAAACATTCAGTACTTC | CASSFGGLNIQYF
TRBJ2-7 | many | TRBV2 | - | TGTGCCAGCAGAGACCTTGTAGCGACACCCTACGAGCAGTACTTC | CASRDLVATPYEQYF
TRBJ2-7 | once | TRBV7-2 | TRBD2 | TGTGCCAGCAGCTTAATGGGAGCGGGGATCTACGAGCAGTACTTC | CASSLMGAGIYEQYF
TRBJ2-3 | - | TRBV5-1 | TRBD2 | TGCGCCAGCAGGAGGGAGCGGGACGCCGATACGCAGTATTTT | CASRRERDADTQYF